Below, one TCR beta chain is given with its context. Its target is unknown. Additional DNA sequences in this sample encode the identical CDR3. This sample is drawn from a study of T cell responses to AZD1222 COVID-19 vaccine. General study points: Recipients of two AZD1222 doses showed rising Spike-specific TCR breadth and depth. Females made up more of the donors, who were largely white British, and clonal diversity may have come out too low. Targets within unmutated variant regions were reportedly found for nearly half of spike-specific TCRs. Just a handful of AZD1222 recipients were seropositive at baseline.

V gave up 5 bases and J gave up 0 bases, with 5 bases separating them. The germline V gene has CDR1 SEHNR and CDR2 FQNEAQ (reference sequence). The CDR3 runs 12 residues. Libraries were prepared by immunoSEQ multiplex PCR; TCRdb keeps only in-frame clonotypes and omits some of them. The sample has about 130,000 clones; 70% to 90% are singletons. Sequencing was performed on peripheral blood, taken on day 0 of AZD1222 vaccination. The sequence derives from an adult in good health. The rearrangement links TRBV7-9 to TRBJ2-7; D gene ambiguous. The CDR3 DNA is TGTGCCAGCAGCCTTAGCTCCTACGAGCAGTACTTC. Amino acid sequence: CASSLSSYEQYF. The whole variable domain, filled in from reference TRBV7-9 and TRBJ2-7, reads DTGVSQNPRHKITKRGQNVTFRCDPISEHNRLYWYRQTLGQGPEFLTYFQNEAQLEKSRLLSDRFSAERPKGSFSTLEIQRTEQGDSAMYLCASSLSSYEQYFGPGTRLTVT.